A selection of T cell receptor beta chains follows, all from one sample in a study of T cell responses to AZD1222 COVID-19 vaccine. Profiled with immunoSEQ multiplex PCR; TCRdb holds only in-frame clones, not every one. The table records more than 110,000 clones, approximately 89% of them present only once. The sample was peripheral blood, taken on day 0 of AZD1222 vaccination. The receptors come from an adult in good health. The CDR3 runs from the conserved cysteine through the conserved F or W. The D gene is left open where the match is weak. Part of the rows lack a size; the others show once, few, many or a class for expanded clones.

TRBJ1-6 few TRBV3-1/TRBV3-2 NA TGTGCCAGCAGCCTGGGCCCCAGTGCTGGAGCCCTCCACTTT CASSLGPSAGALHF
TRBJ2-1 NA TRBV2 TRBD2 TGTGCCAGCAGTTCCGGGAGGGCGCGCTTCTTC CASSSGRARFF
TRBJ2-5 NA TRBV27 TRBD1 TGTGCCAGCAGTTCCATACATCCCTCGCAGGGGGCGCCCCAAGAGACCCAGTACTTC CASSSIHPSQGAPQETQYF
TRBJ1-5 once TRBV5-6 NA TGTGCCAGCAGCAAAGGGGGTCGGATCAATCAGCCCCAGCATTTT CASSKGGRINQPQHF
TRBJ2-1 NA TRBV5-6 TRBD1 TGTGCCAGCAGCTTGAGGTCGGGGACAGGGGTCTACAATGAGCAGTTCTTC CASSLRSGTGVYNEQFF
TRBJ1-5 NA TRBV12-5 NA TGTGCTAGTGGTGGCGGGGGAATACGTCAGCCCCAGCATTTT CASGGGGIRQPQHF
TRBJ2-1 NA TRBV4-2 TRBD2 TGTGCCAGCAGCCAAGCCGCGGGAGAATACGATGAGCAGTTCTTC CASSQAAGEYDEQFF
TRBJ1-2 NA TRBV9 NA TGTGCCAGCAGCCCCGATTTGGGCTATGGCTACACCTTC CASSPDLGYGYTF
TRBJ1-1 NA TRBV4-2 TRBD1 TGTGCCAGCAGCCAAGCCGGGACAGGGCACACTGAAGCTTTCTTT CASSQAGTGHTEAFF
TRBJ2-7 NA TRBV2 TRBD2 TGTGCCAGCAGTAGAAGGGGACTAGCGGGATCAGGGGAGCAGTACTTC CASSRRGLAGSGEQYF
TRBJ2-1 NA TRBV5-1 NA TGCGCCAGCAGTGGGGGGAGGAACACCTACAATGAGCAGTTCTTC CASSGGRNTYNEQFF
TRBJ1-5 NA TRBV6-6 NA TGTGCCAGCAGTCAACGGGGCTTAGGGGATCAGCCCCAGCATTTT CASSQRGLGDQPQHF
TRBJ1-2 NA TRBV7-9 NA TGTGCCAGCAGCTCCCGTGTACTACCCACTTTAAACTATGGCTACACCTTC CASSSRVLPTLNYGYTF
TRBJ1-6 NA TRBV9 NA TGTGCCAGCAGCGTAGCCCCCAATTCACCCCTCCACTTT CASSVAPNSPLHF
TRBJ1-5 NA TRBV21-1 NA TGTGCCAGCAGCAAAGGGCCAGGGGCGCTTTATAGCAATCAGCCCCAGCATTTT CASSKGPGALYSNQPQHF
TRBJ2-2 NA TRBV5-1 NA TGCGCCAGCAGCGCCGGGATCTTAGCCAACACCGGGGAGCTGTTTTTT CASSAGILANTGELFF
TRBJ2-1 NA TRBV5-1 NA TGCGCCAGCAGCTTGGGGGACTCCAATGAGCAGTTCTTC CASSLGDSNEQFF
TRBJ1-1 NA TRBV4-1 TRBD1 TGCGCCACCAGCCGACAACAGGGGGCTGGGGACACTGAAGCTTTCTTT CATSRQQGAGDTEAFF
TRBJ2-5 NA TRBV24-1 NA TGTGCCACCAGTGCGCACGACAGCCAAGAGACCCAGTACTTC CATSAHDSQETQYF
TRBJ2-2 NA TRBV9 TRBD2 TGTGCCAGCAGGGCTAGCGGCGGGACCGGGGAGCTGTTTTTT CASRASGGTGELFF
TRBJ1-5 NA TRBV5-6 TRBD1 TGTGCCAGCAGCCCTACAGGGGCCGTCGGTGTTCAGCCCCAGCATTTT CASSPTGAVGVQPQHF
TRBJ2-7 NA TRBV11-2 NA TGTGCCAGCAGCCCTGGAGTCAAGGGCGAGCAGTACTTC CASSPGVKGEQYF
TRBJ2-2 NA TRBV11-3 NA TGTGCCAGCAGGGAGGGTCACACCGGGGAGCTGTTTTTT CASREGHTGELFF
TRBJ2-7 NA TRBV7-2 TRBD2 TGTGCCAGCAGGGTAGCGGGAAATTACGAGCAGTACTTC CASRVAGNYEQYF
TRBJ2-3 NA TRBV28 NA TGTGCCAGCAGTTTCCTGGGCAGGGCGCACACAGATACGCAGTATTTT CASSFLGRAHTDTQYF
TRBJ2-1 NA TRBV29-1 NA TGCAGCGTTGACTTATCCTTCGGGGCAGGTGAGCAGTTCTTC CSVDLSFGAGEQFF
TRBJ2-3 NA TRBV5-5 NA TGTGCCAGCAGCCGCTCGGATACGCAGTATTTT CASSRSDTQYF
TRBJ1-6 NA TRBV4-3 NA TGCGCCAGCAGCCAAGAGGGGAGCTTCTTAAATTCACCCCTCCACTTT CASSQEGSFLNSPLHF
TRBJ1-1 NA TRBV4-2 NA TGTGCCAGCAGCCAAGAGCCAGGGGCCCGGAACACTGAAGCTTTCTTT CASSQEPGARNTEAFF
TRBJ1-1 NA TRBV5-6 NA TGTGCCAGCAGCTTGCGAAAGTTTAGCATGAACACTGAAGCTTTCTTT CASSLRKFSMNTEAFF
TRBJ2-7 NA TRBV5-1 NA TGCGCCAGCAGCTTTGTGGGGCCTACTTACGAGCAGTACTTC CASSFVGPTYEQYF
TRBJ2-1 NA TRBV18 TRBD1 TGTGCCAGCTCACCACCGCAGAAACAGGGGTGGCCATATGAGCAGTTCTTC CASSPPQKQGWPYEQFF
TRBJ1-2 NA TRBV4-1 NA TGCGCCAGCAGCCAATGGATCGTGGACCCAAATAACTATGGCTACACCTTC CASSQWIVDPNNYGYTF
TRBJ2-2 NA TRBV12-3/TRBV12-4 NA TGTGCCAGCACTACAGGGAACACCGGGGAGCTGTTTTTT CASTTGNTGELFF
TRBJ1-2 NA TRBV11-3 NA TGTGCCAGCAGCTTATCTGGGGCGGGCTACACCTTC CASSLSGAGYTF
TRBJ2-6 NA TRBV7-3 NA TGTGCCAGCAGCCCGCGCCGCTCTGGGGCCAACGTCCTGACTTTC CASSPRRSGANVLTF
TRBJ1-2 NA TRBV13 NA TGTGCCAGCAGCTTACTTCAGGGAGCGAACTATGGCTACACCTTC CASSLLQGANYGYTF
TRBJ1-1 NA TRBV11-2 NA TGTGCCAGCAGCTCGCTGGGCACTGAAGCTTTCTTT CASSSLGTEAFF
TRBJ2-7 NA TRBV6-7 NA TGTGCCAGCAGCAAGGGGGAGGGCAGTTACTACGAGCAGTACTTC CASSKGEGSYYEQYF
TRBJ2-1 once TRBV6-5 NA TGTGCCAGCAGTAGAGCCCCGCAGTTCTTC CASSRAPQFF
TRBJ1-3 NA TRBV28 NA TGTGCCAGCAGTCCACTAACCTCAGGAAACACCATATATTTT CASSPLTSGNTIYF
TRBJ1-4 NA TRBV11-3 NA TGTGCCAGCAGCTTAGGGGCCTCCCGGAATGAAAAACTGTTTTTT CASSLGASRNEKLFF
TRBJ2-5 NA TRBV12-5 TRBD1 TGTGCTAGTGCGCGGGACAGGGTGGGCGGCCAAGAGACCCAGTACTTC CASARDRVGGQETQYF
TRBJ2-1 NA TRBV7-9 NA TGTGCCAGCAGCTTTCGTAATGAGCAGTTCTTC CASSFRNEQFF
TRBJ1-1 NA TRBV2 NA TGTGCCAGCGGGGGCACTGAAGCTTTCTTT CASGGTEAFF
TRBJ1-5 NA TRBV19 NA TGTGCCAGTAGTATACAGTTTAGCAATCAGCCCCAGCATTTT CASSIQFSNQPQHF
TRBJ1-1 NA TRBV11-3 NA TGTGCCAGCAGCACCCCGACGGGCCCAGACACTGAAGCTTTCTTT CASSTPTGPDTEAFF
TRBJ2-2 NA TRBV28 NA TGTGCCAGCAGTTTATGGCATCCGGGGGCGAGGAACACCGGGGAGCTGTTTTTT CASSLWHPGARNTGELFF
TRBJ1-1 NA TRBV10-2 NA TGCGCCAGCAGTGAGACTCGCTCCTATGGGGGCACTGAAGCTTTCTTT CASSETRSYGGTEAFF
TRBJ1-2 NA TRBV12-3/TRBV12-4 NA TGTGCCAGCAGTTCCCCAGGGTTAAGTGGCTACACCTTC CASSSPGLSGYTF
TRBJ1-5 NA TRBV19 TRBD1 TGTGCCAGTAGTGCTTTAGGGACAGCTAGCAATCAGCCCCAGCATTTT CASSALGTASNQPQHF
TRBJ2-2 once TRBV19 TRBD2 TGTGCCAGTAGTATTGTTTTCGGGAGGAGGAACGGGGAGCTGTTTTTT CASSIVFGRRNGELFF
TRBJ1-2 NA TRBV12-2 NA TGTGCAAGTCGCTTAGACGACAGGGGATCGGGTGGCTACACCTTC CASRLDDRGSGGYTF
TRBJ1-2 NA TRBV24-1 TRBD1 TGTGCCACCAGTGATCCTCGGGACAGGCAAGGGTATGGCTACACCTTC CATSDPRDRQGYGYTF
TRBJ1-2 once TRBV11-3 NA TGTGCCAGCAGCTTAGATTTTGGCCGGCGTGGCGGCTACACCTTC CASSLDFGRRGGYTF
TRBJ1-1 once TRBV7-3 NA TGTGCCAGCAGCTTAACAGGGACTGAAGCTTTCTTT CASSLTGTEAFF